The clone carrying this TCR beta chain has only a few counts. Germline lookup yields CDR1 SQVTM and CDR2 ANQGSEA. The CDR3 loop spans 10 amino acids. Trimming stripped 2 bases from V and 4 bases from J, with 2 bases between. This sample was taken from a study of identical twins. TCRdb ran MiXCR on the 5' RACE reads and lists one entry per CDR3 protein. The sample holds some 790,000 distinct CDR3 sequences, around a sixth seen once. This sample was also put to use in a study of T cells expressing NK-cell markers. According to that study: The study left the HCMV specificity of expanded NKG2C+ T cell clones unresolved.

The clonotype comes from a woman under 30 in good health. V and J are TRBV29-1 and TRBJ1-1, with D hard to call. Sequencing was done on a sample of PBMCs. The CDR3 nucleotides are TGCAGCGTTGAAAGCACTGAAGCTTTCTTT. Its protein product is CSVESTEAFF.